Below, one T cell receptor beta chain is given with its context. The authors' processing: Estimated nucleated cell counts came from reference gene primer amplification. Assay used: immunoSEQ multiplex PCR; TCRdb lists only in-frame clones, some missing. V and J calls and clone size are those listed in that table; D and trimming were worked out from the DNA. This table holds roughly 250,000 clones, around 81% found once. V gave up 8 bases and J gave up 7 bases, with 18 bases separating them. Germline CDR1 and CDR2: SGHVS and FQNEAQ. The CDR3 is 13 amino acids. These data are taken from a study of blood T cell repertoires in COVID-19. Study as a whole: Acute and convalescent COVID-19 samples came from the United States, Italy and Spain.

The sample taken for sequencing was peripheral blood. The source of this sequence is an older woman with active or convalescent COVID-19. The V call is TRBV7-8, the J call TRBJ2-7; D might be TRBD2 (6 bases). As DNA, the CDR3 is TGTGCCAGCTATTCGGGACTTCTTTCGGAGCAGTACTTC. This codes for CASYSGLLSEQYF.